These 15 T cell receptor beta chains were all obtained from the same sample, sequenced in a study of T cells in Graves' hyperthyroidism and ophthalmopathy. TCR beta CDR3 regions were amplified from RNA transcripts. TCR CDR3 regions were first amplified by RT-PCR with HTBI primers. Each CDR3 protein gets one entry after TCRdb re-called the multiplex PCR reads with MiXCR. This table has approximately 98,000 distinct CDR3 sequences, roughly 39% appearing once. Sequenced material: peripheral blood or thyroid tissue (not recorded which). The receptor set was obtained from a woman in her thirties with Graves' hyperthyroidism.

This chain links TRBV10-2 with TRBJ1-2; D call uncertain. CDR1 is WSHSY, CDR2 SAAADI, per germline. This CDR3 has 13 amino acids. The germline V and J ends were trimmed by 2 bases and 12 bases, with 16 bases remaining between them. The CDR3 loop reads CASSEIGPSGNTF. The CDR3 coding sequence is TGCGCCAGCAGTGAGATAGGACCCTCTGGAAACACCTTC.

This clonotype has just a few counts. V and J are TRBV12-5 and TRBJ2-3; either TRBD1 or TRBD2 may supply D (5 bases each). V was trimmed by 6 bases and J by 0 bases, leaving 16 bases between them. The germline V gene encodes CDR1 LGHNT and CDR2 FRNRAP. CDR3 size: 16 residues. The chain's CDR3 is CASGSGLGPSTDTQYF. The CDR3 region has the DNA TGTGCTAGTGGCTCCGGTCTGGGACCTAGCACAGATACGCAGTATTTT.

In its sample, this clonotype was seen many times. V gene TRBV10-3 combines with J gene TRBJ2-7; TRBD1 is a possible D gene (6 bases). This CDR3 has 13 amino acids. V was cut by 3 bases and J by 6 bases, with 12 bases left in between. Germline V gives CDR1 ENHRY, CDR2 SYGVKD. The CDR3 region has the DNA TGTGCCATCAGTGACGGTTGGGGGCCCGAGCAGTACTTC. Protein product: CAISDGWGPEQYF.

This clonotype was observed a handful of times. This sequence joins TRBV20-1 and TRBJ2-5; D perhaps matches TRBD2 (7 bases). The J call may be incorrect, as the DNA end agrees better with TRBJ2-7. In germline, CDR1 is DFQATT, CDR2 SNEGSKA (reference sequence). The CDR3 extends over 16 amino acids. The CDR3 sequence is CSARPRGGGDLYEQYF. In DNA, the CDR3 is TGCAGTGCTAGACCGAGGGGGGGCGGGGATCTGTACGAGCAGTACTTC.

This clonotype was counted ten times or more. The chain uses TRBV30 and TRBJ2-5, with 9 bases lining up with TRBD1. The CDR3 spans 13 residues. The germline CDR1 and CDR2 sequences are GTSNPN and SVGIG (reference sequence). Losses at the gene ends were 7 bases for V and 3 bases for J; bases not matched to a gene: 6. In DNA, the CDR3 is TGTGCCTTAACAGGGGGCCGGGAAGAGACCCAGTACTTC. Encoded protein: CALTGGREETQYF. The entire variable domain, with the rest obtained from reference TRBV30 and TRBJ2-5, is as follows: SQTIHQWPATLVQPVGSPLSLECTVEGTSNPNLYWYRQAAGRGLQLLFYSVGIGQISSEVPQNLSASRPQDRQFILSSKKLLLSDSGFYLCALTGGREETQYFGPGTRLLVL.

The table lists this clonotype with many counts. A much larger clone sits a single nucleotide away, making a read error possible. In DNA, the CDR3 is TGCAGTGCTAAGCCAGGGATAAGTGAAGAACTGTTTTTT. It translates to CSAKPGISEELFF. The chain uses TRBV20-1 and TRBJ1-4; D might be TRBD1 (5 bases). CDR1 and CDR2 from the germline V gene are DFQATT and SNEGSKA (reference sequence). The CDR3 spans 13 residues.

Note on this clonotype: A single base separates this from a much larger clone, so it may be a read error. This likely comes from a read error, as the CDR3 has no conserved phenylalanine or tryptophan at its end. CDR3 coding DNA: TGTGCCAGCATGGGCCAGGTTGAAGCTTTCCTT. Encoded protein: CASMGQVEAFL. V gene TRBV5-8 combines with J gene TRBJ1-1, with D unresolved. Trimming pared 6 bases from V and 7 bases from J, leaving 10 bases between. The CDR3 totals 11 residues. Germline assignment: CDR1 SGHTS and CDR2 YDEGEE.

In this sample, this clonotype is medium-sized. The chain couples TRBV9 to TRBJ2-5; D not resolved. Germline CDR1 and CDR2: SGDLS and YYNGEE. The CDR3 has 15 amino acids. V shed 0 bases and J shed 0 bases, with 9 bases lying between them. Here the CDR3 reads CASSVGLMYQETQYF. The CDR3 DNA reads TGTGCCAGCAGCGTAGGGCTAATGTACCAAGAGACCCAGTACTTC.

This clonotype occurred many times. This chain uses TRBV6-5 with TRBJ1-4, with TRBD1 matching 7 bases. Per the germline V gene, CDR1 is MNHEY and CDR2 is SVGAGI. After removal of 2 bases from V and 7 bases from J, the junction contained 7 bases not matched to a gene. CDR3 length: 15 residues. CDR3 sequence reads: CASSYRTGVTEKLFF. CDR3 nucleotide sequence: TGTGCCAGCAGTTACCGCACAGGGGTGACTGAAAAACTGTTTTTT.

The sample holds many counts of this clonotype. The chain employs TRBV11-1 and TRBJ2-5, with unresolved D. Germline CDR1 SGHAT, CDR2 FQDESV (reference sequence). V lost 3 bases, J lost 2 bases, and 7 bases lay in between. The CDR3 sequence is 13 residues long. CDR3: CASSFGAQETQYF. The CDR3, as DNA: TGTGCCAGCAGCTTTGGAGCGCAAGAGACCCAGTACTTC.

This clonotype came up many times. The chain uses TRBV9 and TRBJ1-2; TRBD1 matches 7 bases. The V segment lost 5 bases and the J segment 8 bases; nucleotides outside the gene matches: 12. CDR1 is SGDLS, CDR2 YYNGEE, per germline. CDR3 size: 14 residues. The CDR3 reads CASSGRDSGLGYTF. The DNA for the CDR3 is TGTGCCAGCAGTGGCAGGGACAGCGGTCTGGGCTACACCTTC. The entire variable domain, with the rest obtained from reference TRBV9 and TRBJ1-2, is as follows: DSGVTQTPKHLITATGQRVTLRCSPRSGDLSVYWYQQSLDQGLQFLIQYYNGEERAKGNILERFSAQQFPDLHSELNLSSLELGDSALYFCASSGRDSGLGYTFGSGTRLTVV.

This clonotype came up many times. The chain uses TRBV10-3 and TRBJ2-3; 10 bases align to TRBD2. Trimming took 7 bases from V and 8 from J; bases not matched to a gene: 12. The CDR3 contains 15 residues. Germline CDR1 ENHRY, CDR2 SYGVKD. CDR3 in DNA: TGTGCCATCAAGGAGAGCGGGAGGGCCTCCGGTACGCAGTATTTT. Residues: CAIKESGRASGTQYF.

Comment on this clonotype: A read error is likely, as this CDR3 ends without the conserved phenylalanine or tryptophan. The chain links TRBV9 to TRBJ2-1, with TRBD2 identical over 8 bases. The V gene end was trimmed by 0 bases and the J gene end by 11 bases; junction bases not matched to a gene: 4. Germline V gene sequence: CDR1 SGDLS, CDR2 YYNGEE. The CDR3 contains 13 residues. CDR3 amino acids: CASSVAGGLQQFL. CDR3 in DNA: TGTGCCAGCAGCGTAGCGGGAGGGCTTCAGCAGTTCCTC.

This clonotype came up many times. The J gene is TRBJ1-4, the V gene TRBV7-9, with 9 bases aligning to TRBD1. The CDR3 has 14 amino acids. V was clipped by 5 bases and J by 7 bases; unmatched bases: 5. CDR1 SEHNR and CDR2 FQNEAQ come from the germline V gene (reference sequence). DNA of the CDR3: TGTGCCAGCAGCCAACAGGGGGCGCTTGAAAAACTGTTTTTT. Its translation: CASSQQGALEKLFF. Using reference TRBV7-9 and TRBJ1-4 for the parts outside the CDR3, the full variable domain is DTGVSQNPRHKITKRGQNVTFRCDPISEHNRLYWYRQTLGQGPEFLTYFQNEAQLEKSRLLSDRFSAERPKGSFSTLEIQRTEQGDSAMYLCASSQQGALEKLFFGSGTQLSVL.

For this clonotype: A single base separates this from a much larger clone, so it may be a read error. This sequence joins TRBV10-1 and TRBJ2-3; 8 bases match TRBD2. Looked up from germline, CDR1 is WNHNN and CDR2 is SYGVQD (reference sequence). CDR3 length: 15 residues. Written as DNA, the CDR3 is TGCACCAGCAGTGAAGAACGGGAGGGCCAAGATACGCAGTATTTT. This encodes CTSSEEREGQDTQYF.